Reported below is one TCR beta chain. Original methodology: From reference gene primer amplification, estimates of nucleated cell counts were derived. Generated by immunoSEQ multiplex PCR, the TCRdb table keeps only in-frame clones and is missing some. The V and J calls and the clone size are those of that table, but D and trimming were determined from the DNA. The sample shows tens of thousands of clones, roughly 84% of them seen only once. CDR3 length equals 14 residues. Trimming removed 4 bases from V and 0 bases from J, with 8 bases in between. Germline loops: CDR1 MNHNY, CDR2 SVGAGI (reference sequence). The data originate from a study of blood T cell repertoires in COVID-19. Study summary: Both acute and convalescent COVID-19 samples were obtained from the United States, Italy and Spain.

This clonotype was obtained from a woman of 80 years or more in a cohort sampled during active or convalescent COVID-19. The material sequenced was peripheral blood. The genes are TRBV6-6 and TRBJ2-3; D is uncertain. For the CDR3, the DNA is TGTGCCAGCAGTTTCGCCGGGAGCACAGATACGCAGTATTTT. It is translated as CASSFAGSTDTQYF.